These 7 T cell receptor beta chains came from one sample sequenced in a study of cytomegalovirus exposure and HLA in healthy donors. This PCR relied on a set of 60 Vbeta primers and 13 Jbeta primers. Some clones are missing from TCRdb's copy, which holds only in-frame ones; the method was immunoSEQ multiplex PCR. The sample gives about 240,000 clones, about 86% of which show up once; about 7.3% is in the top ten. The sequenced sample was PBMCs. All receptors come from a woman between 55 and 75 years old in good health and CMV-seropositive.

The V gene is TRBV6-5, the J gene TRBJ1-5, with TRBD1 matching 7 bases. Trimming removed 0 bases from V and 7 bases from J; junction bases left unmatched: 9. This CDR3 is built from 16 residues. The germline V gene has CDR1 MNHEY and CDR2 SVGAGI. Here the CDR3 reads CASSYSSTGDGQPQHF. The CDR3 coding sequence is TGTGCCAGCAGTTACTCCTCTACAGGGGACGGACAGCCCCAGCATTTT.

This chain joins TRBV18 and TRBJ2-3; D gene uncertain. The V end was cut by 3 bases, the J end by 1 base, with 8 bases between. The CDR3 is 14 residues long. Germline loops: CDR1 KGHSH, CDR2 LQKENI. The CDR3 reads CASSPGLGTDTQYF. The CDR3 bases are TGTGCCAGCTCACCCGGGTTGGGCACAGATACGCAGTATTTT.

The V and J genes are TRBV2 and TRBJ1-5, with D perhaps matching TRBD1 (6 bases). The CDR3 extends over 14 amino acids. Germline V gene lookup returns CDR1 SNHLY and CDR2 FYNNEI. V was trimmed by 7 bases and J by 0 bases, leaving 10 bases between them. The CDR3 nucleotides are TGTGCCAGCACGGGGACATATAGCAATCAGCCCCAGCATTTT. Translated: CASTGTYSNQPQHF.

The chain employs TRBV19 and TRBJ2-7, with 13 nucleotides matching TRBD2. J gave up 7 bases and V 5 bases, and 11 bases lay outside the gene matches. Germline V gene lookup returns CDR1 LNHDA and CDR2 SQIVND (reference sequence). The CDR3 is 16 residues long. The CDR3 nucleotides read TGTGCCAGTAGTCCGGGACTAGCGGGGCCCTCTACGGAGCAGTACTTC. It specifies CASSPGLAGPSTEQYF.

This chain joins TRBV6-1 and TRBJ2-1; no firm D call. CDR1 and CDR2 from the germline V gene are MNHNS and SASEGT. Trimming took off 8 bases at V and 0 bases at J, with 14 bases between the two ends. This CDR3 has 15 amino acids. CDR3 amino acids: CASLTRRSSYNEQFF. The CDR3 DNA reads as TGTGCCAGCCTCACGCGGAGAAGCTCCTACAATGAGCAGTTCTTC.

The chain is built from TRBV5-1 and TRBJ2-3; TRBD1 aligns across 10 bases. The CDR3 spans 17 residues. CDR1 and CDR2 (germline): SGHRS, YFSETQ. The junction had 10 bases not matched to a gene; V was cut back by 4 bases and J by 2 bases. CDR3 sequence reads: CASSLGQGVTVTDTQYF. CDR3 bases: TGCGCCAGCAGCCTCGGACAGGGGGTCACGGTCACAGATACGCAGTATTTT.

CDR3 region: CASSFQGTSPYEQYF. CDR3 coding DNA: TGTGCCAGCAGTTTTCAAGGAACTAGCCCCTACGAGCAGTACTTC. J is TRBJ2-7 and V is TRBV27; D is possibly TRBD2 (6 bases). Trimming pared 3 bases from V and 2 bases from J, leaving 14 bases between. CDR1 and CDR2 (germline): MNHEY, SMNVEV (reference sequence). The CDR3 loop spans 15 amino acids.